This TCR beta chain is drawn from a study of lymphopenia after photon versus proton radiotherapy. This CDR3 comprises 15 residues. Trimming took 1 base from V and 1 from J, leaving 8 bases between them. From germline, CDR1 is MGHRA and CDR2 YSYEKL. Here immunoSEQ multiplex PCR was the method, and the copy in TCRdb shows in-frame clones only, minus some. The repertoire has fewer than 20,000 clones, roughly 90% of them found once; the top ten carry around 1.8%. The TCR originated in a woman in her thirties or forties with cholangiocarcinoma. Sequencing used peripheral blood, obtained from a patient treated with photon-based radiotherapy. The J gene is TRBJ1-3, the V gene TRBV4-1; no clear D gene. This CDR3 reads CASSQGWLSGNTIYF. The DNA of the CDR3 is TGCGCCAGCAGCCAAGGGTGGCTTTCTGGAAACACCATATATTTT.